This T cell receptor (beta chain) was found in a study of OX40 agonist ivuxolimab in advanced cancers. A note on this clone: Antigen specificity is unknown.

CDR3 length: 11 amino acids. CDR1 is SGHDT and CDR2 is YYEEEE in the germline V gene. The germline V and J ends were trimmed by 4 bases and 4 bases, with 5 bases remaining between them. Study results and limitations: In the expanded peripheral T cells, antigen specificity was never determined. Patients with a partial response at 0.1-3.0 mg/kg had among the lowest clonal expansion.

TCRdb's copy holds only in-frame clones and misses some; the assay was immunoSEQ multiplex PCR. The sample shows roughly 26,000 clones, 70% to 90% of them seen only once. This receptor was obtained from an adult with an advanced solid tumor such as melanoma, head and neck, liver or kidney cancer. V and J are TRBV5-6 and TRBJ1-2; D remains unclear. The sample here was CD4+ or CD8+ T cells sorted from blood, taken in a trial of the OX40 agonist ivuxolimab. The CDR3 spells CASSTIYGYTF. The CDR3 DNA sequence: TGTGCCAGCAGCACCATCTATGGCTACACCTTC.